The 28 T cell receptor beta chains listed next were all sequenced from one sample in a study of cytomegalovirus exposure and HLA in healthy donors. PCR amplification relied on 60 Vbeta primers (plus 13 Jbeta primers). Using immunoSEQ multiplex PCR, the repertoire was profiled, and TCRdb retains in-frame clones only, with some absent. The sample has about 120,000 clones; 70% are singletons. The specimen sequenced was PBMCs. These receptors originate from a man aged 30 to 39 in good health and CMV-seropositive.

The chain carries TRBV28 and TRBJ1-1; 11 positions agree with TRBD1. J gave up 3 bases and V 6 bases, and 12 bases lay outside the gene matches. CDR1 MDHEN and CDR2 SYDVKM come from the germline V gene. This CDR3 has 17 residues. The CDR3 DNA is TGTGCCAGCAGCCCTAGGACAGGGGGCCGTTGGGACACTGAAGCTTTCTTT. It is translated as CASSPRTGGRWDTEAFF.

In this sample, this clone turned up a few times. The V and J genes are TRBV30 and TRBJ1-2; 9 bases are shared with TRBD1. From germline, CDR1 is GTSNPN and CDR2 SVGIG (reference sequence). V was pared by 3 bases and J by 4 bases, with 6 bases of the junction left unmatched. CDR3 length: 14 amino acids. The CDR3 nucleotides are TGTGCCTGGAGCTCCGGGACAGGGTCCTATGGCTACACCTTC. It codes for CAWSSGTGSYGYTF.

This clone was picked up a small number of times. The chain employs TRBV7-9 and TRBJ2-1; tentatively, D is TRBD1 (6 bases). The germline V gene encodes CDR1 SEHNR and CDR2 FQNEAQ (reference sequence). The V and J ends lost 5 bases and 4 bases respectively, with 21 bases between them. The CDR3 runs 17 residues. CDR3 sequence reads: CASSPKVTTGHYNEQFF. The DNA for the CDR3 is TGTGCCAGCAGCCCGAAGGTAACGACAGGACATTACAATGAGCAGTTCTTC.

In its sample, this clone was seen a few times. The chain combines TRBV6-5 with TRBJ2-7; the match to TRBD1 covers 8 bases. This CDR3 has 15 residues. Germline CDR1 MNHEY, CDR2 SVGAGI. The V segment lost 3 bases and the J segment 1 base; nucleotides outside the gene matches: 5. CDR3 sequence: CASSYVQGASYEQYF. The CDR3 nucleotides read TGTGCCAGCAGTTATGTCCAGGGGGCTTCCTACGAGCAGTACTTC.

The chain carries TRBV7-2 and TRBJ1-1; weak D call: TRBD1 (5 bases). CDR1 is SGHTA and CDR2 is FQGNSA in the germline V gene. V lost 1 base and J 6 bases, leaving 12 bases between the germline ends. This CDR3 comprises 14 residues. CDR3 protein: CASSLEGWGAEAFF. The DNA for the CDR3 is TGTGCCAGCAGCTTAGAGGGGTGGGGTGCTGAAGCTTTCTTT.

The chain couples TRBV7-9 to TRBJ2-1; 7 bases map to TRBD2. CDR1 is SEHNR and CDR2 is FQNEAQ in the germline V gene (reference sequence). Losses at the gene ends were 3 bases for V and 6 bases for J; bases not matched to a gene: 20. The CDR3 extends over 19 amino acids. As DNA, the CDR3 is TGTGCCAGCAGCTTGGGATCAGAGCTAGCGGAAATCTCCGGCAATGAGCAGTTCTTC. It yields the protein CASSLGSELAEISGNEQFF.

This clone was counted once. This rearrangement joins TRBV5-6 to TRBJ2-2, with TRBD2 matching over 14 bases. J was trimmed by 0 bases and V by 2 bases; bases with no gene match: 3. The CDR3 is made up of 18 amino acids. CDR1 and CDR2 from the germline V gene are SGHDT and YYEEEE. CDR3 sequence reads: CASSLGLAGGTNTGELFF. CDR3 bases: TGTGCCAGCAGCTTAGGACTAGCGGGGGGTACGAACACCGGGGAGCTGTTTTTT.

The CDR3 reads CASTGDSGGYTF. As DNA, the CDR3 is TGTGCCAGCACGGGGGATTCTGGCGGCTACACCTTC. This chain links TRBV2 with TRBJ1-2; D possibly corresponds to TRBD1 (5 bases). Germline V gene data show CDR1 as SNHLY and CDR2 as FYNNEI. This CDR3 is 12 amino acids long. V lost 7 bases and J 8 bases, leaving 14 bases between the germline ends.

The rearrangement links TRBV5-1 to TRBJ1-1; D not resolved. The CDR3 spans 16 residues. Germline V gene data show CDR1 as SGHRS and CDR2 as YFSETQ. Trimming removed 6 bases at V and 1 base at J, with 19 bases between. The CDR3 DNA reads as TGCGCCAGCACCCTCCAGATGGGGAGGAAGAACACTGAAGCTTTCTTT. As protein: CASTLQMGRKNTEAFF.

This chain's CDR3 is CASETGGVSGANVLTF. The CDR3 DNA is TGTGCCAGCGAGACAGGGGGCGTCTCTGGGGCCAACGTCCTGACTTTC. The V and J genes are TRBV19 and TRBJ2-6, with 10 nucleotides matching TRBD1. Trimming removed 9 bases from V and 0 bases from J; junction bases left unmatched: 5. In germline, CDR1 is LNHDA, CDR2 SQIVND (reference sequence). CDR3 length equals 16 residues.

This chain connects TRBV6-1 to TRBJ2-7; the D gene is possibly TRBD1 (5 bases). The germline V and J ends were trimmed by 5 bases and 2 bases, with 7 bases remaining between them. Per germline, CDR1 MNHNS and CDR2 SASEGT. CDR3 length: 12 residues. The CDR3 DNA is TGTGCCAGCAGTAGACAGACCTACGAGCAGTACTTC. Translating it yields CASSRQTYEQYF.

On this clone itself: The junction departs from germline at one end; a sequencing error may be responsible. This rearrangement joins TRBV7-9 to TRBJ2-1; the match to TRBD1 covers 9 bases. The germline V gene has CDR1 SEHNR and CDR2 FQNEAQ (reference sequence). There are 15 residues in the CDR3. CDR3 residues: CSSSLSGQGPSEQFF. As DNA, the CDR3 is TGTTCCAGCAGCTTGTCGGGACAGGGACCTTCTGAGCAGTTCTTC.

The gene calls are TRBV29-1 and TRBJ1-5; 7 nucleotides agree with TRBD1. The germline CDR1 and CDR2 sequences are SQVTM and ANQGSEA. The CDR3 runs to 15 residues. J lost 4 bases, V lost 4 bases, and 10 bases had no gene match. The CDR3 coding sequence is TGCAGCGTTGCATCCGGGACAGCGAGTAATCAGCCCCAGCATTTT. Amino acids: CSVASGTASNQPQHF.

This clone has more than one count but fewer than ten. This sequence joins TRBV9 and TRBJ1-1; 9 bases align to TRBD1. The CDR3 spans 15 residues. CDR1 is SGDLS, CDR2 YYNGEE, per germline. The V gene end was trimmed by 4 bases and the J gene end by 0 bases; junction bases not matched to a gene: 4. CDR3 amino acids: CASSPQGALNTEAFF. CDR3 nucleotide sequence: TGTGCCAGCAGCCCACAGGGGGCGTTGAACACTGAAGCTTTCTTT. Full variable domain (rest looked up from reference TRBV9 and TRBJ1-1): DSGVTQTPKHLITATGQRVTLRCSPRSGDLSVYWYQQSLDQGLQFLIQYYNGEERAKGNILERFSAQQFPDLHSELNLSSLELGDSALYFCASSPQGALNTEAFFGQGTRLTVV.

This clone was recorded a few times. The V call is TRBV6-4, the J call TRBJ2-3, with 7 bases aligning to TRBD2. The CDR3 has 16 residues. Trimming removed 2 bases from V and 0 bases from J; junction bases left unmatched: 5. CDR1 and CDR2 from the germline V gene are MRHNA and SNTAGT. The CDR3 spells CASSDGFSGSTDTQYF. The CDR3, as DNA: TGTGCCAGCAGTGACGGTTTTAGCGGGAGCACAGATACGCAGTATTTT.

This clone turned up a few times. V is TRBV7-9 and J is TRBJ1-2; possible D gene TRBD1, 6 bases. The CDR3 totals 15 residues. CDR1 is SEHNR, CDR2 FQNEAQ, per germline (reference sequence). V lost 6 bases and J 2 bases, leaving 16 bases between the germline ends. CDR3 residues: CASRSNFGQNYGYTF. CDR3 nucleotide sequence: TGTGCCAGCAGATCCAACTTCGGACAGAACTATGGCTACACCTTC.

The chain uses TRBV28 and TRBJ2-5; D is ambiguous. V lost 3 bases and J lost 3, with 17 bases in between. This CDR3 region has 16 residues. CDR1 and CDR2 (germline): MDHEN, SYDVKM. Here the CDR3 reads CASSFLNSDQEETQYF. The CDR3 coding sequence is TGTGCCAGCAGTTTCCTTAACAGTGATCAGGAAGAGACCCAGTACTTC.

The gene calls are TRBV5-4 and TRBJ2-3; possible D gene TRBD1, 5 bases. The germline gives CDR1 SGHNT, CDR2 YYREEE (reference sequence). V was cut by 1 base and J by 1 base, with 16 bases left in between. The CDR3 spans 17 residues. CDR3: CASSLPTGELGTDTQYF. The CDR3 DNA follows: TGTGCCAGCAGCTTGCCCACAGGAGAGCTTGGCACAGATACGCAGTATTTT.

The chain has TRBV10-3 and TRBJ1-5; 7 bases map to TRBD1. The germline V gene has CDR1 ENHRY and CDR2 SYGVKD. The CDR3 contains 15 residues. V lost 6 bases, J lost 2 bases, and 7 bases stayed unmatched. CDR3 amino acids: CAIREEGAGNQPQHF. The CDR3 DNA reads TGTGCCATCAGGGAGGAGGGGGCGGGCAATCAGCCCCAGCATTTT.

The chain has TRBV5-1 and TRBJ2-7, with 8 bases identical to TRBD1. The CDR3 spans 13 residues. Germline V lookup: CDR1 SGHRS, CDR2 YFSETQ. The CDR3 coding sequence is TGCGCCAGCGGCTTCGGGACAGGCTACGAGCAGTACGTC. This encodes CASGFGTGYEQYV.

This clone was observed a handful of times. This chain links TRBV6-5 with TRBJ2-7; 9 bases fit TRBD2. CDR3 length: 14 amino acids. Germline loops: CDR1 MNHEY, CDR2 SVGAGI. V lost 5 bases to trimming and J lost 4 bases; unmatched junction nucleotides: 6. CDR3 in amino acids: CASSRRLADYEQYV. In nucleotides, the CDR3 is TGTGCCAGCAGTCGCCGACTAGCGGATTACGAGCAGTACGTC.

In its sample, this clone was seen a few times. V is TRBV6-1 and J is TRBJ2-1; TRBD1 aligns across 9 bases. Trimming cost V 2 bases and J 12 bases; bases outside gene matches: 20. Germline CDR1 MNHNS, CDR2 SASEGT. This CDR3 is 18 amino acids long. The CDR3 DNA reads as TGTGCCAGCAGTGAAAGGCTTAGGGACAGGGCTGAAACAAGGGGGCAGTTCTTC. This encodes CASSERLRDRAETRGQFF.

This clone was counted a few times. The rearrangement joins TRBV7-9 to TRBJ2-1; 9 positions agree with TRBD1. J lost 8 bases, V lost 7 bases, and 12 bases had no gene match. The germline V gene encodes CDR1 SEHNR and CDR2 FQNEAQ (reference sequence). The CDR3 extends over 15 amino acids. The CDR3 DNA is TGTGCCAGCACCAGGCGGGCACAGGGGGCTTATGAGCAGTTCTTC. Translating gives CASTRRAQGAYEQFF.

J is TRBJ2-5 and V is TRBV28; 9 bases match TRBD2. With the DNA end fitting TRBJ2-7 better, the J assignment may be wrong. The CDR3 is 17 amino acids. Germline CDR1 is MDHEN and CDR2 is SYDVKM. CDR3 loop: CASSFLSGGGAGYEQYF. The CDR3 coding sequence is TGTGCCAGCAGTTTTTTGTCGGGCGGGGGGGCCGGGTACGAGCAGTACTTC.

The chain is built from TRBV18 and TRBJ2-7; tentative D call: TRBD1 (6 bases). CDR3 length: 14 amino acids. The ends were cut back, 8 bases at V and 4 bases at J, with 18 bases in the middle. Looked up from germline, CDR1 is KGHSH and CDR2 is LQKENI. The CDR3 is CASPQTQDRYEQYV. DNA of the CDR3: TGTGCCAGCCCACAGACACAGGACAGATACGAGCAGTACGTC.

In its sample, this clone was seen a few times. The chain combines TRBV11-3 with TRBJ1-4; D is ambiguous. CDR1 and CDR2 (germline): SGHNT, YENEEA. The germline V and J ends were trimmed by 1 base and 8 bases, with 11 bases remaining between them. CDR3 length: 14 residues. The CDR3 loop reads CASSLGTSGEKLFF. DNA of the CDR3: TGTGCCAGCAGCTTAGGAACCTCGGGGGAAAAACTGTTTTTT.

The chain couples TRBV27 to TRBJ2-3, with 9 bases lining up with TRBD1. There are 18 residues in the CDR3. V gave up 0 bases and J gave up 5 bases; unmatched junction bases: 12. Germline values: CDR1 MNHEY, CDR2 SMNVEV (reference sequence). CDR3: CASSLSRRDRAAEDTQYF. The DNA of the CDR3 is TGTGCCAGCAGTTTATCCCGACGGGACAGGGCCGCCGAAGATACGCAGTATTTT.

The chain recombines TRBV30 with TRBJ2-1; D uncertain. This CDR3 is built from 15 residues. Germline V gives CDR1 GTSNPN, CDR2 SVGIG (reference sequence). Trimming took 0 bases from V and 0 from J, leaving 9 bases between them. In DNA form, the CDR3 reads TGTGCCTGGAGTGTACGCGCAGGCTCCTACAATGAGCAGTTCTTC. Amino acid sequence: CAWSVRAGSYNEQFF.